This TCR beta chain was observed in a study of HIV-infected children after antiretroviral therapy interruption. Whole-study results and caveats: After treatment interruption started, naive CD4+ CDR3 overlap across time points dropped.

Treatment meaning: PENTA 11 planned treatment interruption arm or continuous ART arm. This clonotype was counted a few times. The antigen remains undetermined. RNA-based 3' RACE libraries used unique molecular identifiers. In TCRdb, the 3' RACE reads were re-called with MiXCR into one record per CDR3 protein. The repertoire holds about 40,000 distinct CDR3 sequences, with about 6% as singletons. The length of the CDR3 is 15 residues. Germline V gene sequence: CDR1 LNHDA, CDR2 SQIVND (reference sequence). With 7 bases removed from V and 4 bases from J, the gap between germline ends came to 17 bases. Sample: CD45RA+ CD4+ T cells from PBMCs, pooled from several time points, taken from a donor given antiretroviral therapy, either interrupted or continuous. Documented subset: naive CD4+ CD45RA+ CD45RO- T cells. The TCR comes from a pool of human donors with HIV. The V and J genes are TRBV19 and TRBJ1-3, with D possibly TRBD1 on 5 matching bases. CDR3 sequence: CASTFGTDTGNTIYF. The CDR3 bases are TGTGCCAGTACTTTCGGGACGGATACGGGAAACACCATATATTTT.